This passage covers 18 T cell receptor beta chains from one sample sequenced in a study of blood T cell repertoires in COVID-19. This table comes from immunoSEQ multiplex PCR, and its TCRdb copy is limited to in-frame clones, with some not included. This table holds around 220,000 clones, approximately 86% found once. The specimen sequenced was PBMCs or T cells enriched from blood (not recorded which). These receptor sequences come from a woman aged 50 to 60 with acute COVID-19.

The chain uses TRBV6-2 or TRBV6-3 and TRBJ1-2; D remains unclear. The CDR3 contains 13 residues. Trimming cost V 5 bases and J 6 bases, with 13 bases left between them. Germline V lookup: CDR1 MNHEY, CDR2 SVGEGT. The CDR3, as DNA: TGTGCCAGCAGTGAGCAGGCTCACAATGGCTACACCTTC. Translation: CASSEQAHNGYTF.

The chain carries TRBV18 and TRBJ1-4; TRBD1 aligns across 9 bases. Trimming removed 4 bases from V and 8 bases from J; junction bases left unmatched: 5. Germline CDR1 reads KGHSH; CDR2 reads LQKENI. The CDR3 has 14 amino acids. The DNA for the CDR3 is TGTGCCAGCTCACAACAGGGGGCAAAGGAAAAACTGTTTTTT. Translation: CASSQQGAKEKLFF.

As concerns this clone: A read error may produce the germline difference seen at one junction end. This chain connects TRBV28 to TRBJ1-4; D is uncertain. CDR1 MDHEN and CDR2 SYDVKM come from the germline V gene. This CDR3 has 12 residues. CDR3: CASSLPLISPIF. CDR3 nucleotide sequence: TGTGCCAGCAGTTTACCGCTAATATCCCCGATTTTT.

This sequence joins TRBV5-8 and TRBJ1-2, with D uncertain. Germline lookup yields CDR1 SGHTS and CDR2 YDEGEE. The CDR3 runs to 14 residues. The ends were cut back, 9 bases at V and 3 bases at J, with 18 bases in the middle. CDR3 nucleotide sequence: TGTGCCATAATGTCACGAGGGATTGACTATGGCTACACCTTC. Its protein is CAIMSRGIDYGYTF.

This sequence joins TRBV6-2 or TRBV6-3 and TRBJ2-7; the D gene is possibly TRBD2 (6 bases). Germline CDR1 MNHEY, CDR2 SVGEGT. The CDR3 is 15 amino acids. V lost 1 base to trimming and J lost 2 bases, with 12 bases between them. CDR3: CASSYFLGGPYEQYF. For the CDR3, the DNA is TGTGCCAGCAGTTACTTTTTGGGAGGTCCCTACGAGCAGTACTTC.

The chain joins TRBV28 to TRBJ1-1; 11 bases map to TRBD1. The CDR3 runs to 14 residues. V was pared by 6 bases and J by 9 bases, with 9 bases of the junction left unmatched. CDR1 and CDR2 (germline): MDHEN, SYDVKM. CDR3 region: CASSVGDRGWKAFF. CDR3 sequence (DNA): TGTGCCAGCAGCGTCGGGGACAGGGGGTGGAAAGCTTTCTTT.

The chain carries TRBV6-5 and TRBJ2-1; 14 bases fit TRBD2. After removal of 8 bases from V and 7 bases from J, the junction contained 4 bases not matched to a gene. The V gene's germline CDR1 is MNHEY and CDR2 SVGAGI. The CDR3 loop spans 14 amino acids. CDR3 sequence: CASPGLAGDNEQFF. CDR3 DNA sequence: TGTGCCAGCCCGGGACTAGCGGGAGATAATGAGCAGTTCTTC.

J is TRBJ2-5 and V is TRBV11-3, with 11 bases matching TRBD1. Losses at the gene ends were 4 bases for V and 7 bases for J; bases not matched to a gene: 11. Per the germline V gene, CDR1 is SGHNT and CDR2 is YENEEA. The CDR3 loop spans 16 amino acids. The CDR3 loop reads CASSSDGQGAKGTQYF. The CDR3, as DNA: TGTGCCAGCAGCTCGGATGGACAGGGGGCGAAAGGGACCCAGTACTTC.

CDR3 in amino acids: CASLGVTDTQYF. CDR3 sequence (DNA): TGTGCCAGCCTGGGCGTCACAGATACGCAGTATTTT. V and J are TRBV2 and TRBJ2-3, with D hard to call. This CDR3 has 12 amino acids. CDR1 and CDR2 from the germline V gene are SNHLY and FYNNEI. Trimming removed 8 bases from V and 2 bases from J, with 8 bases in between. The full variable domain, completed using reference TRBV2 and TRBJ2-3, is EPEVTQTPSHQVTQMGQEVILRCVPISNHLYFYWYRQILGQKVEFLVSFYNNEISEKSEIFDDQFSVERPDGSNFTLKIRSTKLEDSAMYFCASLGVTDTQYFGPGTRLTVL.

On this clone: The sample has other DNA sequences that encode this CDR3 too. This chain connects TRBV7-3 to TRBJ1-1; D might be TRBD1 (5 bases). The CDR3 has 13 residues. Germline loops: CDR1 SGHTA, CDR2 FQGTGA. Trimming cost V 5 bases and J 1 base, with 8 bases left between them. CDR3 in amino acids: CASSLGQNTEAFF. CDR3 nucleotides: TGTGCCAGCAGCCTCGGACAGAACACTGAAGCTTTCTTT.

CDR3 in DNA: TGTGCCGCCGCCCTTCGGGGAAACAATGAGCAGTTCTTC. Translated, it gives CAAALRGNNEQFF. The chain joins TRBV27 to TRBJ2-1; the D gene is possibly TRBD2 (5 bases). V dropped 11 bases and J dropped 5 bases, with 16 bases sitting between them. The CDR3 runs 13 residues. In germline, CDR1 is MNHEY, CDR2 SMNVEV (reference sequence).

The genes are TRBV4-2 and TRBJ1-2; TRBD1 aligns across 8 bases. CDR1 is LGHNA and CDR2 is YNFKEQ in the germline V gene. This CDR3 spans 17 amino acids. The junction had 10 bases not matched to a gene; V was cut back by 2 bases and J by 2 bases. The CDR3 protein is CASSQPITGGTNYGYTF. CDR3 in DNA: TGTGCCAGCAGCCAACCTATCACAGGGGGTACGAACTATGGCTACACCTTC.

The J gene is TRBJ1-2, the V gene TRBV28; D is undetermined. Trimming removed 5 bases at V and 4 bases at J, with 8 bases between. CDR1 and CDR2 from the germline V gene are MDHEN and SYDVKM. The CDR3 totals 12 residues. The CDR3 sequence: CASSPPGYGYTF. For the CDR3, the DNA is TGTGCCAGCAGTCCTCCGGGCTATGGCTACACCTTC.

The V and J genes are TRBV28 and TRBJ2-1; D gene uncertain. V lost 2 bases and J 6 bases, leaving 8 bases between the germline ends. The CDR3 is made up of 13 amino acids. Germline V gene data show CDR1 as MDHEN and CDR2 as SYDVKM. CDR3 nucleotides: TGTGCCAGCAGTTTAAGGCTAGTCAATGAGCAGTTCTTC. Translating it yields CASSLRLVNEQFF.

V usage is TRBV5-7 and J usage is TRBJ2-4; D call uncertain. TRBV5-7 is an ORF, with its function uncertain. Trimming took off 0 bases at V and 2 bases at J, with 12 bases between the two ends. The CDR3 covers 16 residues. In DNA form, the CDR3 reads TGTGCCAGCAGCTTGGGTGTCCGGTTGTCCAAAAACATTCAGTACTTC. This codes for CASSLGVRLSKNIQYF.

This clone was recorded once. Here the CDR3 reads CASSLKGGNQPQHF. CDR3 nucleotides: TGTGCCAGCAGCCTCAAAGGGGGCAATCAGCCCCAGCATTTT. V is TRBV7-9 and J is TRBJ1-5, with a possible D match to TRBD1 (5 bases). CDR1 is SEHNR, CDR2 FQNEAQ, per germline (reference sequence). The V end lost 5 bases, the J end lost 2 bases, and 10 bases lay between the germline ends. The CDR3 spans 14 residues.

There are a few counts of this clone. The V and J genes are TRBV5-1 and TRBJ2-7, with D possibly being TRBD1 (6 bases). There are 14 residues in the CDR3. V was shortened by 6 bases and J by 2 bases, with 15 bases between the two germline ends. CDR1 and CDR2 from the germline V gene are SGHRS and YFSETQ. CDR3 sequence (DNA): TGCGCCAGCATGAGGGCAGGGGCCCCCTACGAGCAGTACTTC. Its protein product is CASMRAGAPYEQYF.

The chain uses TRBV7-2 and TRBJ1-6; 7 nucleotides match TRBD1. V gave up 10 bases and J gave up 4 bases; unmatched junction bases: 7. The CDR3 covers 14 residues. Germline CDR1 reads SGHTA; CDR2 reads FQGNSA. CDR3 sequence (DNA): TGTGCCATTCCTTTGGGACAGTATAATTCACCCCTCCACTTT. Protein sequence: CAIPLGQYNSPLHF.